This T cell receptor beta chain is from a study of blood T cell repertoires in COVID-19. Study-wide background: Both acute and convalescent COVID-19 samples were obtained from the United States, Italy and Spain.

Looked up from germline, CDR1 is LNHNV and CDR2 is YYDKDF (reference sequence). Trimming cost V 0 bases and J 4 bases, with 13 bases left between them. CDR3 length: 15 residues. This clone came up once. Measured with immunoSEQ multiplex PCR; TCRdb has only the in-frame clones, and not every one. The table lists about 380,000 clones, 70% to 90% of them singletons. The rearrangement joins TRBV15 to TRBJ2-7, with D possibly matching TRBD2 (7 bases). The receptor was derived from a man aged 25 to 40 who had recovered from COVID-19. Sample: PBMCs or T cells enriched from blood (not recorded which). The CDR3 DNA sequence: TGTGCCACCAGCAGAGAAAAAGGGGGGGCGTACGAGCAGTACTTC. Translation gives CATSREKGGAYEQYF.